This TCR beta chain was recorded in a study of vaccination effects on CD4 cells after COVID-19. Study overall: Every participant took two doses of the BNT162b2 or mRNA-1273 vaccine.

Using viral peptide pools, the ViraFEST assay grew out antigen-specific CD4+ T cells prior to sequencing. Isolating CD4+ T cells followed 9 to 11 days of culture. None of these healthy vaccinees had been infected with SARS-CoV-2 before vaccination. Some clones are missing from TCRdb's copy, which holds only in-frame ones; the method was immunoSEQ multiplex PCR. Here the sample spans around 79,000 clones, around 78% being singletons. The V segment lost 0 bases and the J segment 6 bases; nucleotides outside the gene matches: 19. This CDR3 has 18 residues. Germline CDR1 SQVTM, CDR2 ANQGSEA. With regard to this clone: Its antigen is unidentified.

The sequence was obtained from a human donor who received a COVID-19 vaccine. J is TRBJ1-2 and V is TRBV29-1, with 7 nucleotides matching TRBD1. The source material was CD4+ T cells from PBMCs cultured with SARS-CoV-2 spike peptides, sampled before COVID-19 vaccination. The CDR3 protein is CSVEEGRGRRLGTDGYTF. CDR3 in DNA: TGCAGCGTTGAAGAGGGGAGGGGGCGACGTTTAGGAACGGATGGCTACACCTTC. Based on the CDR3 plus reference TRBV29-1 and TRBJ1-2, the full variable domain is SAVISQKPSRDICQRGTSLTIQCQVDSQVTMMFWYRQQPGQSLTLIATANQGSEATYESGFVIDKFPISRPNLTFSTLTVSNMSPEDSSIYLCSVEEGRGRRLGTDGYTFGSGTRLTVV.